This passage covers 18 T cell receptor beta chains from one sample sequenced in a study of T cells in Graves' hyperthyroidism and ophthalmopathy. Amplification of TCR beta CDR3 regions was performed using RNA transcripts as template. Primed by the HTBI set, a first-round RT-PCR was run on the TCR CDR3. TCRdb fed the multiplex PCR reads into MiXCR, producing one record per CDR3 protein. The data hold some 250,000 distinct CDR3 sequences, with less than 15% observed a single time. Sequencing input: blood. All receptors derive from a woman between 40 and 55 years old with Graves' hyperthyroidism that later progressed to Graves' ophthalmopathy.

This clonotype came up many times. The chain couples TRBV28 to TRBJ2-1; D is unclear. This CDR3 is built from 16 residues. Deletions cut 2 bases from V and 0 bases from J, with 11 bases between. Germline assignment: CDR1 MDHEN and CDR2 SYDVKM. CDR3 DNA: TGTGCCAGCAGTTTACCGGAAGAGAGCTCCTACAATGAGCAGTTCTTC. Translated: CASSLPEESSYNEQFF.

V and J are TRBV5-4 and TRBJ2-1, with TRBD1 matching 8 bases. Germline CDR1 reads SGHNT; CDR2 reads YYREEE (reference sequence). The CDR3 is 15 amino acids. Germline trimming cut 3 bases from V and 7 bases from J; bases unmatched to any gene: 9. In nucleotides, the CDR3 is TGTGCCAGCAGCTCTACTGGACAGGGTCAAAATGAGCAGTTCTTC. It is translated as CASSSTGQGQNEQFF.

CDR3 nucleotide sequence: TGTGCCAGCAGCTTACAGACAGGGCTATACGAGCAGTACTTC. Its translation is CASSLQTGLYEQYF. The gene calls are TRBV7-9 and TRBJ2-7; 7 bases fit TRBD1. Unmatched junction bases numbered 5, after V lost 2 bases and J lost 4 bases. The germline CDR1 and CDR2 sequences are SEHNR and FQNEAQ (reference sequence). The CDR3 is 14 residues long.

This sequence joins TRBV24-1 and TRBJ2-1, with 9 nucleotides matching TRBD2. V lost 4 bases and J lost 0; bases outside the gene matches: 3. From germline, CDR1 is KGHDR and CDR2 SFDVKD. This CDR3 comprises 16 residues. The CDR3 bases are TGTGCCACCAGTGAACGTAGCGGGGGCTCCTACAATGAGCAGTTCTTC. This translates into CATSERSGGSYNEQFF.

This clonotype was seen only a few times. This may be a read error, as it is one base from a much larger clone. The V gene is TRBV11-2, the J gene TRBJ2-7; TRBD2 aligns across 7 bases. Germline V gives CDR1 SGHAT, CDR2 FQNNGV. The CDR3 has 16 residues. CDR3: CASSLTLALSSCEQYF. The CDR3 DNA reads as TGTGCCAGCAGCTTAACACTAGCGTTGAGCTCCTGCGAGCAGTACTTC.

This clonotype was observed many times. The chain uses TRBV12-3 or TRBV12-4 and TRBJ1-3; possibly TRBD1 for D (5 bases). This CDR3 spans 17 amino acids. Trimming left V 6 bases short and J 0 bases short, with 18 bases between. The CDR3 nucleotides read TGTGCCAGCAGAGGGGTGGGAGCTTTTATCTCTGGAAACACCATATATTTT. Translation: CASRGVGAFISGNTIYF.

This clonotype was picked up many times. V gene TRBV12-3 or TRBV12-4 combines with J gene TRBJ1-5; D remains ambiguous. Trimming pared 1 base from V and 3 bases from J, leaving 7 bases between. CDR3 size: 14 residues. The CDR3 reads CASSLEGSNQPQHF. The CDR3 DNA follows: TGTGCCAGCAGTTTAGAGGGATCCAATCAGCCCCAGCATTTT.

This clonotype was picked up a small number of times. CDR3 bases: TGTGCCAGCAGCCAGAGGACTTATGGCACAGATACGCAGTATTTT. Translation: CASSQRTYGTDTQYF. The V and J genes are TRBV3-1 and TRBJ2-3; D possibly corresponds to TRBD2 (5 bases). The CDR3 loop spans 15 amino acids. Trimming took off 3 bases at V and 1 base at J, with 11 bases between the two ends. Germline V gene data show CDR1 as LGHDT and CDR2 as YNNKEL (reference sequence).

This clonotype was observed many times. The CDR3 loop is CASSQFEAQQFF. The CDR3 DNA sequence: TGCGCCAGCAGCCAATTCGAGGCCCAGCAGTTCTTC. The genes are TRBV4-1 and TRBJ2-1; D remains unclear. Germline loops: CDR1 MGHRA, CDR2 YSYEKL. V was shortened by 2 bases and J by 11 bases, with 10 bases between the two germline ends. The CDR3 has 12 amino acids.

This clonotype was picked up many times. The CDR3, as DNA: TGCAGTGCTCTTCTTCCGGGACAGGGTACCTACGAGCAGTACTTC. Its protein is CSALLPGQGTYEQYF. The V gene is TRBV20-1, the J gene TRBJ2-7; 9 nucleotides line up with TRBD1. J was trimmed by 2 bases and V by 5 bases; bases with no gene match: 10. The CDR3 is made up of 15 amino acids. The germline CDR1 and CDR2 sequences are DFQATT and SNEGSKA (reference sequence).

This clonotype was observed a handful of times. The chain is built from TRBV4-1 and TRBJ2-7; D remains unclear. The germline CDR1 and CDR2 sequences are MGHRA and YSYEKL. V was trimmed by 6 bases and J by 1 base, leaving 16 bases between them. CDR3 length: 15 residues. The CDR3 reads CASSRISFGSYEQYF. The CDR3 nucleotides read TGCGCCAGCAGTCGTATATCCTTTGGGTCCTACGAGCAGTACTTC.

This clonotype was observed a few times. The chain combines TRBV27 with TRBJ2-1; 9 bases match TRBD2. Per the germline V gene, CDR1 is MNHEY and CDR2 is SMNVEV (reference sequence). The CDR3 length is 16 residues. Losses at the gene ends were 3 bases for V and 6 bases for J; bases not matched to a gene: 9. CDR3 region: CASSFGGAGGSNEQFF. The DNA for the CDR3 is TGTGCCAGCAGTTTCGGCGGGGCGGGAGGGAGCAATGAGCAGTTCTTC.

Comment on this clonotype: A read error may account for a junction end that differs from germline. The chain combines TRBV9 with TRBJ2-1; perhaps TRBD2 as D (6 bases). The CDR3 runs 15 residues. Germline V gene sequence: CDR1 SGDLS, CDR2 YYNGEE. The CDR3: CASSAGLLSYKEQFF. CDR3 nucleotide sequence: TGTGCCAGCAGCGCGGGACTCCTCTCCTACAAGGAGCAGTTCTTC.

This clonotype was detected many times. CDR3 residues: CASSSNGLGLNNEQFF. In DNA form, the CDR3 reads TGTGCCAGCAGCTCCAACGGGCTGGGACTAAACAATGAGCAGTTCTTC. This sequence joins TRBV7-3 and TRBJ2-1; TRBD2 matches 7 bases. The CDR3 is 16 residues long. Germline V gene lookup returns CDR1 SGHTA and CDR2 FQGTGA. Trimming took 4 bases from V and 5 from J; bases not matched to a gene: 11.

This clonotype was found many times. The V gene is TRBV6-1, the J gene TRBJ1-1; D ambiguous. Between the trimmed V and J ends, which lost 2 bases and 1 base, there was a span of 5 bases. Germline V gene sequence: CDR1 MNHNS, CDR2 SASEGT. The CDR3 has 13 amino acids. The CDR3 spells CASSEYPNTEAFF. Here the CDR3 DNA reads TGTGCCAGCAGTGAATATCCGAACACTGAAGCTTTCTTT.

At least ten counts were recorded for this clonotype. V is TRBV2 and J is TRBJ2-2; TRBD1 aligns across 8 bases. Germline CDR1 SNHLY, CDR2 FYNNEI. This CDR3 contains 15 residues. Losses at the gene ends were 6 bases for V and 2 bases for J; bases not matched to a gene: 5. The CDR3 DNA reads as TGTGCCAGCAGACGACAGGGGAGTAACACCGGGGAGCTGTTTTTT. This encodes CASRRQGSNTGELFF.

At least ten counts were recorded for this clonotype. This chain uses TRBV29-1 with TRBJ2-7; the D gene is possibly TRBD2 (5 bases). The germline V gene has CDR1 SQVTM and CDR2 ANQGSEA. Trimming cost V 2 bases and J 0 bases, with 8 bases left between them. The CDR3 totals 13 residues. The DNA for the CDR3 is TGCAGCGTTGAACTGGGAGACTCCTACGAGCAGTACTTC. It codes for CSVELGDSYEQYF.

There are many counts of this clonotype. V usage is TRBV12-3 or TRBV12-4 and J usage is TRBJ1-1, with D hard to call. CDR3 size: 11 residues. Deletions cut 1 base from V and 11 bases from J, with 8 bases between. CDR3 DNA sequence: TGTGCCAGCAGTTTAGGAATTCGGGCTTTCTTT. Its protein is CASSLGIRAFF.